The clone carrying this T cell receptor (beta chain) appeared a few times. The sample comes from a study of blood T cells in healthy people across ages. A sample-barcoded 5' primer and a J-beta primer mix were used in a second PCR of roughly 6 to 11 cycles. From the 5' RACE reads, TCRdb called clonotypes with MiXCR, one entry per CDR3 protein. The table has 1.5 million to 1.8 million distinct CDR3 sequences, around 40% seen once. The CDR3 has 14 amino acids. Germline V gives CDR1 MGHRA, CDR2 YSYEKL. V lost 5 bases and J lost 3, with 14 bases in between. This receptor was obtained from a woman aged 18-29 years in good health. The chain joins TRBV4-1 to TRBJ2-7; D is unclear. Input material: blood. CDR3 loop: CASSSFHEDYEQYF. The CDR3 coding sequence is TGCGCCAGCAGCTCTTTCCATGAGGACTACGAGCAGTACTTC.